A selection of T cell receptor beta chains follows, all from one sample in a study of OX40 agonist ivuxolimab in advanced cancers. Profiled with immunoSEQ multiplex PCR; TCRdb holds only in-frame clones, not every one. The data show 50,000 to 65,000 clones, around 80% seen once. Here the sequenced sample was CD4+ or CD8+ T cells sorted from blood, taken in a trial of the OX40 agonist ivuxolimab. The receptors were gathered from an adult with an advanced solid tumor such as melanoma, head and neck, liver or kidney cancer. CDR3s include the opening cysteine and the closing phenylalanine or tryptophan. A D gene is named only where the DNA matches it firmly. Size is omitted from some rows. Given values are once, few, many or a class for expanded clones.

>-|TRBV18|-|TRBJ1-1
CASSPPGLITEAFF
TGTGCCAGCTCACCCCCAGGACTGATCACTGAAGCTTTCTTT
>-|TRBV19|-|TRBJ1-1
CASSPGLKNTEAFF
TGTGCCAGTAGTCCGGGACTAAAGAACACTGAAGCTTTCTTT
>-|TRBV5-1|-|TRBJ2-5
CASSLETGEETQYF
TGCGCCAGCAGCTTGGAGACGGGAGAAGAGACCCAGTACTTC
>-|TRBV6-1|-|TRBJ2-3
CASSDLGGTDTQYF
TGTGCCAGCAGTGACCTGGGAGGCACAGATACGCAGTATTTT
>TRBD1|TRBV2|-|TRBJ1-5
CASRGQGHQPQHF
TGTGCCAGCAGAGGACAGGGGCATCAGCCCCAGCATTTT
>-|TRBV5-1|-|TRBJ2-7
CASSLGSRGYEQYF
TGCGCCAGCAGCTTGGGATCCAGGGGCTACGAGCAGTACTTC
>-|TRBV5-1|-|TRBJ1-5
CASTIRGGSNQPQHF
TGCGCCAGCACCATTAGGGGGGGGAGCAATCAGCCCCAGCATTTT
>-|TRBV9|many|TRBJ1-4
CASSVDLRTNEKLFF
TGTGCCAGCAGCGTAGATCTTCGGACTAATGAAAAACTGTTTTTT
>-|TRBV19|-|TRBJ1-6
CASGSGNSPLHF
TGTGCCAGTGGGTCTGGTAATTCACCCCTCCACTTT
>-|TRBV6-6|-|TRBJ2-7
CASNSLYEQYF
TGTGCCAGCAACAGCCTCTACGAGCAGTACTTC
>-|TRBV30|-|TRBJ1-5
CAWSVPGQFWQPQHF
TGTGCCTGGAGTGTTCCCGGACAGTTTTGGCAGCCCCAGCATTTT
>TRBD1|TRBV27|-|TRBJ2-7
CASSFQDPRGQATYEQYF
TGTGCCAGCAGTTTCCAAGACCCCCGGGGACAGGCCACCTACGAGCAGTACTTC
>-|TRBV11-2|-|TRBJ1-1
CASSLRGHNTEAFF
TGTGCCAGCAGCCTAAGAGGGCATAACACTGAAGCTTTCTTT
>TRBD2|TRBV4-1|-|TRBJ2-5
CASSQDPGPSGGRRTQYF
TGCGCCAGCAGCCAAGATCCGGGCCCTAGCGGGGGCAGGCGGACCCAGTACTTC
>-|TRBV7-9|once|TRBJ2-3
CASSLLSPFPDTQYF
TGTGCCAGCAGCTTATTGTCTCCATTCCCAGATACGCAGTATTTT
>TRBD2|TRBV5-1|-|TRBJ2-5
CASQPRGGRETQYF
TGCGCCAGCCAACCGAGGGGAGGGCGCGAGACCCAGTACTTC
>TRBD2|TRBV7-2|-|TRBJ2-3
CASTEAGGPDTQYF
TGTGCCAGCACAGAAGCGGGGGGGCCAGATACGCAGTATTTT
>-|TRBV7-8|few|TRBJ1-5
CASSLEGGRNQPQHF
TGTGCCAGCAGCTTAGAGGGGGGACGCAATCAGCCCCAGCATTTT
>-|TRBV5-6|-|TRBJ2-5
CASSFYLGETQYF
TGTGCCAGCAGCTTTTACCTGGGTGAGACCCAGTACTTC
>-|TRBV19|-|TRBJ2-2
CASSVLGELFF
TGTGCCAGTAGTGTCTTGGGGGAGCTGTTTTTT
>TRBD2|TRBV10-1|-|TRBJ2-1
CASSEIAGSNEQFF
TGCGCCAGCAGTGAAATAGCGGGGTCCAATGAGCAGTTCTTC
>-|TRBV6-5|-|TRBJ1-1
CASLSVAEAFF
TGTGCCAGTTTATCGGTGGCTGAAGCTTTCTTT
>TRBD2|TRBV7-2|-|TRBJ2-1
CASSSRTRNNEQFF
TGTGCCAGCAGCTCCCGGACTAGGAACAATGAGCAGTTCTTC
>-|TRBV29-1|once|TRBJ2-7
CSVKPAAVYEQYF
TGCAGCGTTAAACCAGCGGCGGTCTACGAGCAGTACTTC
>-|TRBV5-8|-|TRBJ2-3
CASSWLAQRSTDTQYF
TGTGCCAGCAGCTGGCTGGCGCAGCGGAGCACAGATACGCAGTATTTT
>TRBD2|TRBV4-3|-|TRBJ2-1
CASSQEPSGGHNEQFF
TGCGCCAGCAGCCAAGAACCAAGCGGGGGGCACAATGAGCAGTTCTTC
>-|TRBV2|few|TRBJ1-6
CASSTSAVYNSPLHF
TGTGCCAGCAGTACATCAGCGGTCTATAATTCACCCCTCCACTTT
>-|TRBV19|-|TRBJ1-5
CASSIDHGQPQHF
TGTGCCAGTAGTATAGATCACGGTCAGCCCCAGCATTTT
>-|TRBV5-1|once|TRBJ2-7
CASSLEGSSYEQYF
TGCGCCAGCAGCTTGGAAGGAAGCTCCTACGAGCAGTACTTC
>TRBD2|TRBV7-2|-|TRBJ2-5
CASSKPGLGGTQYF
TGTGCCAGCAGCAAACCGGGACTAGGGGGGACCCAGTACTTC
>TRBD1|TRBV4-2|-|TRBJ1-3
CASSQEVTGQGRISSGNTIYF
TGTGCCAGCAGCCAAGAGGTAACGGGACAGGGGAGGATCAGCTCTGGAAACACCATATATTTT
>TRBD2|TRBV7-8|-|TRBJ2-3
CASSSSGGWDTQYF
TGTGCCAGCAGCTCTAGCGGGGGGTGGGATACGCAGTATTTT
>-|TRBV6-1|-|TRBJ1-1
CASIEGGTEAFF
TGTGCCAGCATAGAGGGTGGGACTGAAGCTTTCTTT
>-|TRBV7-9|-|TRBJ2-7
CASSPKGPYEQYF
TGTGCCAGCAGCCCGAAGGGCCCCTACGAGCAGTACTTC
>-|TRBV5-1|-|TRBJ2-1
CASSLVEALVWEQFF
TGCGCCAGCAGCTTGGTTGAGGCCCTAGTCTGGGAGCAGTTCTTC
>-|TRBV19|-|TRBJ1-6
CASTSQRGPNSPLHF
TGTGCCAGTACCTCCCAGAGAGGACCCAATTCACCCCTCCACTTT
>-|TRBV6-5|-|TRBJ1-1
CASSPRADHTEAFF
TGTGCCAGCAGTCCCCGGGCAGACCACACTGAAGCTTTCTTT
>-|TRBV5-4|-|TRBJ1-1
CASSLDGGNTEAFF
TGTGCCAGCAGCCTAGACGGAGGGAACACTGAAGCTTTCTTT
>-|TRBV11-2|-|TRBJ2-4
CASSYTGAKNIQYF
TGTGCCAGCAGTTATACTGGGGCCAAAAACATTCAGTACTTC
>TRBD2|TRBV4-1|-|TRBJ2-7
CASSQAASGGVHEQYF
TGCGCCAGCAGCCAAGCCGCTAGCGGGGGGGTCCACGAGCAGTACTTC
>TRBD2|TRBV7-2|-|TRBJ2-7
CASSPSGGAYEQYF
TGTGCCAGCAGTCCCAGCGGGGGGGCCTACGAGCAGTACTTC
>-|TRBV7-2|once|TRBJ2-3
CASSAGLSTDTQYF
TGTGCCAGCAGCGCGGGACTCTCCACAGATACGCAGTATTTT
>-|TRBV6-1|-|TRBJ1-6
CASSELRYSPLHF
TGTGCCAGCAGTGAACTCCGTTATTCACCCCTCCACTTT
>-|TRBV19|-|TRBJ1-6
CASSIRRPNSPLHF
TGTGCCAGTAGTATTCGGAGGCCTAATTCACCCCTCCACTTT
>-|TRBV5-1|once|TRBJ2-6
CASSLAGVAGANVLTF
TGCGCCAGCAGCTTGGCGGGGGTTGCTGGGGCCAACGTCCTGACTTTC
>-|TRBV20-1|-|TRBJ1-2
CSATGAYGYTF
TGCAGTGCTACCGGGGCCTATGGCTACACCTTC
>TRBD2|TRBV5-1|-|TRBJ2-5
CASSPPTSGGGETQYF
TGCGCCAGCAGCCCGCCGACTAGCGGGGGAGGGGAGACCCAGTACTTC
>-|TRBV27|-|TRBJ1-2
CASRTGGTNYGYTF
TGTGCCAGCAGGACAGGTGGGACTAACTATGGCTACACCTTC
>-|TRBV27|-|TRBJ2-6
CASRGARQANVLTF
TGTGCCAGCAGGGGGGCTAGGCAGGCCAACGTCCTGACTTTC
>TRBD2|TRBV20-1|-|TRBJ2-3
CSAGSGVSQYF
TGCAGTGCGGGGAGCGGGGTATCGCAGTATTTT
>-|TRBV6-1|-|TRBJ2-7
CASTHGGNSYEQYF
TGTGCCAGCACCCATGGGGGCAACTCCTACGAGCAGTACTTC
>TRBD1|TRBV30|-|TRBJ1-4
CAWSAGQLNEKLFF
TGTGCCTGGAGTGCGGGACAGCTTAATGAAAAACTGTTTTTT
>-|TRBV5-4|-|TRBJ1-2
CASSSSGRFREGGYTF
TGTGCCAGCAGCTCCTCGGGACGGTTTAGGGAGGGTGGCTACACCTTC